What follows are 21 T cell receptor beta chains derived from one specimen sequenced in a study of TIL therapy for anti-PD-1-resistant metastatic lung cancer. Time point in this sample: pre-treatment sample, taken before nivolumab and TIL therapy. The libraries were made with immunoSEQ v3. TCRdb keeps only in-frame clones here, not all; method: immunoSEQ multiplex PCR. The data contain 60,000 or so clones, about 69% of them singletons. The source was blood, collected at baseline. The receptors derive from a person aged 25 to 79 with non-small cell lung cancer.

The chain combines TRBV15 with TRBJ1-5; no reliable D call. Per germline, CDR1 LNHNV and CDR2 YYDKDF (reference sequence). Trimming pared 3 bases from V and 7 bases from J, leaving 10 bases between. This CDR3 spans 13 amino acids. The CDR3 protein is CATSRGVGQPQHF. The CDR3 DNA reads TGTGCCACCAGCAGGGGTGTCGGGCAGCCCCAGCATTTT.

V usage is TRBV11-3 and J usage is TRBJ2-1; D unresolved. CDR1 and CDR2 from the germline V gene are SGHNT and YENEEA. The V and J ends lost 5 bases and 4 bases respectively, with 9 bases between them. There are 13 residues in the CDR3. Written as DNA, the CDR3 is TGTGCCAGCAGCGGGTCGGCTTACAATGAGCAGTTCTTC. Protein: CASSGSAYNEQFF.

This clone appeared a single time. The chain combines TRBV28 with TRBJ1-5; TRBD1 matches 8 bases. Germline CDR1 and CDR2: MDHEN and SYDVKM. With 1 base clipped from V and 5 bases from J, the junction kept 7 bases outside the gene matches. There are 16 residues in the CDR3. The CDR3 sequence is CASSLFGTGMDQPQHF. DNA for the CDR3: TGTGCCAGCAGTTTATTTGGGACAGGAATGGATCAGCCCCAGCATTTT.

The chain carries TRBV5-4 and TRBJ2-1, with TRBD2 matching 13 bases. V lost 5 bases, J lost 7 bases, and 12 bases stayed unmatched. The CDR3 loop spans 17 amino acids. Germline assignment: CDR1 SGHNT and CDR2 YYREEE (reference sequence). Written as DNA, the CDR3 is TGTGCCAGCAGTACACCCACTAGCGGGGGGGCATTGAATGAGCAGTTCTTC. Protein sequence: CASSTPTSGGALNEQFF.

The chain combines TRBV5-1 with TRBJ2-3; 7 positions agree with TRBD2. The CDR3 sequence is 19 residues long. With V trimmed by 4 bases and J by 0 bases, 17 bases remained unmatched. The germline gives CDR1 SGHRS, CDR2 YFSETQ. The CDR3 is CASSRIPSGADTSTDTQYF. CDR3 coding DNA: TGCGCCAGCAGCCGGATTCCTAGCGGAGCCGATACTAGCACAGATACGCAGTATTTT.

CDR3 residues: CAWSVTRRDRTYGYTF. The CDR3, as DNA: TGTGCCTGGAGTGTAACGCGAAGGGACCGGACGTATGGCTACACCTTC. The V call is TRBV30, the J call TRBJ1-2; perhaps TRBD1 as D (5 bases). Looked up from germline, CDR1 is GTSNPN and CDR2 is SVGIG (reference sequence). The V gene lost 0 bases and the J gene lost 5 bases, with 19 bases spanning the gap. The CDR3 covers 16 residues. The variable domain in full, with the rest retrieved from reference TRBV30 and TRBJ1-2, is SQTIHQWPATLVQPVGSPLSLECTVEGTSNPNLYWYRQAAGRGLQLLFYSVGIGQISSEVPQNLSASRPQDRQFILSSKKLLLSDSGFYLCAWSVTRRDRTYGYTFGSGTRLTVV.

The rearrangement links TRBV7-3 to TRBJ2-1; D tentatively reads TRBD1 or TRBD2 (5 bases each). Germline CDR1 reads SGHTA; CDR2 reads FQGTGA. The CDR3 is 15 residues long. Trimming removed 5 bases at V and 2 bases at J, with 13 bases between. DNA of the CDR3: TGTGCCAGCAGCCGGGGCACGAGCGCCTACAATGAGCAGTTCTTC. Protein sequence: CASSRGTSAYNEQFF.

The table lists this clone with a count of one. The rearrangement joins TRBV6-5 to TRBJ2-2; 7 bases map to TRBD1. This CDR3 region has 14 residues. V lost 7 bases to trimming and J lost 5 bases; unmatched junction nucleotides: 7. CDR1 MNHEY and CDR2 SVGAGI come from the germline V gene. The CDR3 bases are TGTGCCAGCAAGCGACAGGGAAAGACCGGGGAGCTGTTTTTT. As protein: CASKRQGKTGELFF.

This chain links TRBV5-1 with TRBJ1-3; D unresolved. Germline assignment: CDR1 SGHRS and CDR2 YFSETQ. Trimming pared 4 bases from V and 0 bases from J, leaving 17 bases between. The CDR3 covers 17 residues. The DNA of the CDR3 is TGCGCCAGCAGCGTTTTGGCCGGAGGGTTCTCTGGAAACACCATATATTTT. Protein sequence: CASSVLAGGFSGNTIYF. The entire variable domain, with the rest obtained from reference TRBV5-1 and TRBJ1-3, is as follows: KAGVTQTPRYLIKTRGQQVTLSCSPISGHRSVSWYQQTPGQGLQFLFEYFSETQRNKGNFPGRFSGRQFSNSRSEMNVSTLELGDSALYLCASSVLAGGFSGNTIYFGEGSWLTVV.

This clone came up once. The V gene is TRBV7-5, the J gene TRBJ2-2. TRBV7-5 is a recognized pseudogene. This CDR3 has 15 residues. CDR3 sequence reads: CVRSGDPPDTGELFF. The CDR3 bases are TGTGTCAGAAGCGGGGACCCACCCGACACCGGGGAGCTGTTTTTT.

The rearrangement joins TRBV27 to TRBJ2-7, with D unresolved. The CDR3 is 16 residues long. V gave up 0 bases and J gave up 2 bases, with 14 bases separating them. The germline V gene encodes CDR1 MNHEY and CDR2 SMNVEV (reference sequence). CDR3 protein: CASSLSAPPKTYEQYF. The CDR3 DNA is TGTGCCAGCAGTTTATCGGCACCTCCTAAGACCTACGAGCAGTACTTC.

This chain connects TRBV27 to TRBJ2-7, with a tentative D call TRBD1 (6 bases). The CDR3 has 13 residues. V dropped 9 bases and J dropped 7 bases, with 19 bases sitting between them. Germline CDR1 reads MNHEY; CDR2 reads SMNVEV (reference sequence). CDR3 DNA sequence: TGTGCCAGTGCTCAGGGGCAGGTGGGTGAGCAGTACTTC. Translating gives CASAQGQVGEQYF.

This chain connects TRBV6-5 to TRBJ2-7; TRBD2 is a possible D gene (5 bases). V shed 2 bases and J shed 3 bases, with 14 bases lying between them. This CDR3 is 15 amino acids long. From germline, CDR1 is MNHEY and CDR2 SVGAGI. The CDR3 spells CASSYGGVGSYEQYF. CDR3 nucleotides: TGTGCCAGCAGTTACGGTGGGGTAGGGAGCTACGAGCAGTACTTC.

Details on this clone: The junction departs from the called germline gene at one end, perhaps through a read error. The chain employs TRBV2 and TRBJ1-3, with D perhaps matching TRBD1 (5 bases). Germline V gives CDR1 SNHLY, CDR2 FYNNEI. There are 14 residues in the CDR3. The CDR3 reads CASREDSSGNTIYF. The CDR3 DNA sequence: TGTGCCAGCAGGGAAGACAGCTCTGGAAACACCATATATTTT.

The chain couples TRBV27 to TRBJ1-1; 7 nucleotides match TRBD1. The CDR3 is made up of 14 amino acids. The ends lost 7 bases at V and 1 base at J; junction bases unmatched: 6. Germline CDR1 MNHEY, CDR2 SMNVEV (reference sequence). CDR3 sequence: CASKDRDRNTEAFF. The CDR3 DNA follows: TGTGCCAGCAAAGACCGGGACAGGAACACTGAAGCTTTCTTT.

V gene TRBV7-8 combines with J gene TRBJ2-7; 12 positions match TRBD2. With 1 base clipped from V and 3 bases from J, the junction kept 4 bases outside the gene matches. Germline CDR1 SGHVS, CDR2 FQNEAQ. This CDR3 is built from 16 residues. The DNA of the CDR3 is TGTGCCAGCAGCTTAGGGAGACTAGCGGGAGTCTACGAGCAGTACTTC. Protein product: CASSLGRLAGVYEQYF.

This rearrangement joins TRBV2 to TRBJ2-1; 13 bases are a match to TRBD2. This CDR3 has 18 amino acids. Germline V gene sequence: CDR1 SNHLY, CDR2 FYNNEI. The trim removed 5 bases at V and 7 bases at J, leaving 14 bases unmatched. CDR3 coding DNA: TGTGCCAGCAGTAGAACTAGCGGGAGGGCCGGAGGGGGGAATGAGCAGTTCTTC. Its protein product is CASSRTSGRAGGGNEQFF.

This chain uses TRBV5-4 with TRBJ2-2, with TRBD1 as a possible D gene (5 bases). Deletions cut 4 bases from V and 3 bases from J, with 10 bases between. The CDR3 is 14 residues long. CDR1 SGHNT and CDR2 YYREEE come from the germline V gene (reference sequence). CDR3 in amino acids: CASSSVRDTGELFF. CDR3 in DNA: TGTGCCAGCAGCAGCGTCAGGGACACCGGGGAGCTGTTTTTT. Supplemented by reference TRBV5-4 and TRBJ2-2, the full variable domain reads ETGVTQSPTHLIKTRGQQVTLRCSSQSGHNTVSWYQQALGQGPQFIFQYYREEENGRGNFPPRFSGLQFPNYSSELNVNALELDDSALYLCASSSVRDTGELFFGEGSRLTVL.

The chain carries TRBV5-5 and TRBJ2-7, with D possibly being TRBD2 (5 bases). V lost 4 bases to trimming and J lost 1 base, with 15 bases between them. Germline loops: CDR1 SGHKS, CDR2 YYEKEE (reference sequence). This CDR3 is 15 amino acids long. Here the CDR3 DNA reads TGTGCCAGCAGCCGCCTCGGCGGGCAGTCCTACGAGCAGTACTTC. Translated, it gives CASSRLGGQSYEQYF.

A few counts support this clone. CDR3 residues: CASSLGPGGAETEAFF. CDR3 DNA: TGTGCCAGCAGTTTAGGGCCAGGGGGCGCGGAGACTGAAGCTTTCTTT. The genes are TRBV27 and TRBJ1-1; 8 bases are a match to TRBD1. This CDR3 spans 16 amino acids. Germline loops: CDR1 MNHEY, CDR2 SMNVEV (reference sequence). Losses at the gene ends were 2 bases for V and 5 bases for J; bases not matched to a gene: 10.

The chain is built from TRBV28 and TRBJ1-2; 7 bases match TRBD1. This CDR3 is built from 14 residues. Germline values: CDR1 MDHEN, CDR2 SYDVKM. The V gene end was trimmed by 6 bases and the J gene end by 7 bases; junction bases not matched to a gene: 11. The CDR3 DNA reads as TGTGCCAGCAGAACCCAACAGGGGTACTTTGGCTACACCTTC. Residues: CASRTQQGYFGYTF.